The T cell receptor beta chain described here comes from a study of cytomegalovirus exposure and HLA in healthy donors. General study points: When analyzed later, a missense DCLRE1C variant was found to be linked to TCR beta V- and J-gene trimming. Association of approximately 18,000 TCR beta sequences with HLA alleles was found at 0.05 false discovery rate in a later analysis. In an earlier analysis, productive rearrangement rates for most beta V segments clustered near 87% or 30%.

Nominally healthy donors provided the samples, though records likely missed some immune exposures. Researchers ran the PCR with 60 Vbeta and 13 Jbeta primers. Sequencing was performed with immunoSEQ multiplex PCR; in TCRdb, only in-frame clones are kept and a portion is missing. The profile shows around 94,000 clones, around 84% of them singletons. In the case of this clone: As yet, its antigen is unknown.

The sequenced sample consisted of PBMCs. The receptor comes from a human donor in good health.

The CDR3 loop is CASSVAVGVDYEQYF. The CDR3 DNA is TGTGCCAGCAGCGTAGCCGTGGGAGTGGACTACGAGCAGTACTTC. V gene TRBV9 combines with J gene TRBJ2-7; TRBD2 is a possible D gene (5 bases). This CDR3 has 15 residues. Germline lookup yields CDR1 SGDLS and CDR2 YYNGEE. V was cut by 0 bases and J by 3 bases, with 13 bases left in between.